Here is one T cell receptor beta chain with its context. The CDR3 spans 13 residues. V was pared by 7 bases and J by 4 bases, with 5 bases of the junction left unmatched. Germline V gene lookup returns CDR1 SQVTM and CDR2 ANQGSEA. Data came from immunoSEQ multiplex PCR; TCRdb stores just in-frame clones and leaves some out. The sample shows roughly 54,000 clones, around three quarters of them seen only once. This entry belongs to a study of memory CD4+ T cells and cytomegalovirus serostatus. Single viable CD3+CD4+CD8-CD45RO+ cells were sorted as the memory CD4+ T cells. CD4+ T cells were isolated by positive magnetic selection.

This receptor was taken from an adult in good health and CMV-seronegative. The J gene is TRBJ2-2, the V gene TRBV29-1; 8 positions agree with TRBD1. The sample was memory CD4+ T cells from blood. CDR3 sequence: CSADRGTTGELFF. DNA of the CDR3: TGCAGCGCTGACAGGGGAACCACCGGGGAGCTGTTTTTT.